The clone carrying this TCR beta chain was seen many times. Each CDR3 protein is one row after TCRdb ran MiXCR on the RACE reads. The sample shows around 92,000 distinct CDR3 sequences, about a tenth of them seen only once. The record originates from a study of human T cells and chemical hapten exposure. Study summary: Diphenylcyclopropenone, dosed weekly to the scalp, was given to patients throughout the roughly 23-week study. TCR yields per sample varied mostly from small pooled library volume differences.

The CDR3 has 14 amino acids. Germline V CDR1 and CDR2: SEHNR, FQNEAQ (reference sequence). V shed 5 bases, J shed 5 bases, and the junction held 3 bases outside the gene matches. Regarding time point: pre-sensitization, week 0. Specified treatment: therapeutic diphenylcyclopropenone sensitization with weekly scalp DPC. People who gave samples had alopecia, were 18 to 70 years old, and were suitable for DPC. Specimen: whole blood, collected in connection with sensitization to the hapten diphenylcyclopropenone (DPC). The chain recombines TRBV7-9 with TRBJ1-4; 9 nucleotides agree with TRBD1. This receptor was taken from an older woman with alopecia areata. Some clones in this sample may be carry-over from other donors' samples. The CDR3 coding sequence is TGTGCCAGCAGCCCACAGGGGGCAAATGAAAAACTGTTTTTT. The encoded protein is CASSPQGANEKLFF.